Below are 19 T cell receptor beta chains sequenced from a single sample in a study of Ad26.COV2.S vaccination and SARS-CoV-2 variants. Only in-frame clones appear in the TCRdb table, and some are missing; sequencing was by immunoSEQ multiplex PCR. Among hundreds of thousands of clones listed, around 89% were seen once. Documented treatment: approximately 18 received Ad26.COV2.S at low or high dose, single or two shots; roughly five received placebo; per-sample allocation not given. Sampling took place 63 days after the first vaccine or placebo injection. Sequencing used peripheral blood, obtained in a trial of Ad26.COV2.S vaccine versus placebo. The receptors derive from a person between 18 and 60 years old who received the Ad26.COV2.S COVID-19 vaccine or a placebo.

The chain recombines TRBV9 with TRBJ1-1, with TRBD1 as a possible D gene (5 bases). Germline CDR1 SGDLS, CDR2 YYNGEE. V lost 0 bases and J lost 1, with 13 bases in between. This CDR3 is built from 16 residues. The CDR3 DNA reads TGTGCCAGCAGCGTAGTAAGGGGTAGTGGGAACACTGAAGCTTTCTTT. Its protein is CASSVVRGSGNTEAFF.

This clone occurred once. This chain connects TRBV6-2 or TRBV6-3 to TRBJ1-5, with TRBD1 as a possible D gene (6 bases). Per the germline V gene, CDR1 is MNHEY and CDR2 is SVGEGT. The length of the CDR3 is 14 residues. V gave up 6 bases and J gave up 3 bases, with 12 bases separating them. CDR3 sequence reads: CASSTDRNNQPQHF. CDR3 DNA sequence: TGTGCCAGCAGCACCGACAGGAACAATCAGCCCCAGCATTTT.

Written as DNA, the CDR3 is TGTGCCAGTAGTATAGGAGGGCTCGGTGAAAAACTGTTTTTT. It specifies CASSIGGLGEKLFF. The chain couples TRBV19 to TRBJ1-4, with no clear D. This CDR3 is built from 14 residues. Trimming took off 1 base at V and 7 bases at J, with 10 bases between the two ends. Germline V gives CDR1 LNHDA, CDR2 SQIVND (reference sequence).

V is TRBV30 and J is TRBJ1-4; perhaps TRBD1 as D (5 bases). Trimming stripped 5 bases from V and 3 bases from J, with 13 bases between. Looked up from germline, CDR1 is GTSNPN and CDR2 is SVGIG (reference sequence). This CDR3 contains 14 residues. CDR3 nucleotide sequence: TGTGCCTGGGCCCGGACGGGGGCTAATGAAAAACTGTTTTTT. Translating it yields CAWARTGANEKLFF.

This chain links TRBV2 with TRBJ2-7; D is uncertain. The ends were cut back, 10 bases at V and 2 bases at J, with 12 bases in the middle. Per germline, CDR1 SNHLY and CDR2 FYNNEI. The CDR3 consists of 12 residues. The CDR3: CATSNAPYEQYF. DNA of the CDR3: TGTGCCACGTCGAACGCCCCCTACGAGCAGTACTTC. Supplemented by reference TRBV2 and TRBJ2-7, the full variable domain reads EPEVTQTPSHQVTQMGQEVILRCVPISNHLYFYWYRQILGQKVEFLVSFYNNEISEKSEIFDDQFSVERPDGSNFTLKIRSTKLEDSAMYFCATSNAPYEQYFGPGTRLTVT.

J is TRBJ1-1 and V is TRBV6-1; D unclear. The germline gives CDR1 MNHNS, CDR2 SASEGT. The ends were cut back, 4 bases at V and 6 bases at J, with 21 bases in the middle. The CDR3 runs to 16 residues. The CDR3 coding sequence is TGTGCCAGCAGTGTCAAACGATCCGATAACCGCGCTGAAGCTTTCTTT. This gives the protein CASSVKRSDNRAEAFF.

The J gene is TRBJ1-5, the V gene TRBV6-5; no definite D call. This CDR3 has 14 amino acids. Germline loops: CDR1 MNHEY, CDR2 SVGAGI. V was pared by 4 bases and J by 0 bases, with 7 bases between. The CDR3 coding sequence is TGTGCCAGCAGTTCCGGTTATAGCAATCAGCCCCAGCATTTT. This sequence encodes CASSSGYSNQPQHF.

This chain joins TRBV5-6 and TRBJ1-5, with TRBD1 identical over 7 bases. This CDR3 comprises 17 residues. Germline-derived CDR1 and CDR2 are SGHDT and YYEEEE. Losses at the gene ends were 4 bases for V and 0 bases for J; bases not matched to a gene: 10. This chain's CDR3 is CASSRRQGFYSNQPQHF. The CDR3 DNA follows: TGTGCCAGCAGCAGGAGACAGGGATTTTATAGCAATCAGCCCCAGCATTTT.

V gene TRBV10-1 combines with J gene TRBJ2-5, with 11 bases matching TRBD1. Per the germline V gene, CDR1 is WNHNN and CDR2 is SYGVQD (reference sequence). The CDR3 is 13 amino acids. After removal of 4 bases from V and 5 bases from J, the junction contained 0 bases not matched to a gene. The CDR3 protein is CASSGTGGETQYF. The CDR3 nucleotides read TGCGCCAGCAGTGGGACAGGGGGCGAGACCCAGTACTTC.

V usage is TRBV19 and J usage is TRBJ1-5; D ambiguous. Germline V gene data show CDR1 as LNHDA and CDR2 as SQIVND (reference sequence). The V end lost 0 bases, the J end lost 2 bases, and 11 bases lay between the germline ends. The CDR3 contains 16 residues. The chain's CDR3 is CASSIDTATGNQPQHF. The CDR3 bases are TGTGCCAGTAGTATAGATACAGCGACGGGCAATCAGCCCCAGCATTTT.

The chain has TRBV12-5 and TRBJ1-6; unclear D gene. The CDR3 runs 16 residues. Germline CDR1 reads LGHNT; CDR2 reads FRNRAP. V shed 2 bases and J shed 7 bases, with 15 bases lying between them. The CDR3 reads CASGLISGPENSPLHF. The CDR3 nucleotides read TGTGCTAGTGGTTTGATTTCCGGGCCCGAGAATTCACCCCTCCACTTT.

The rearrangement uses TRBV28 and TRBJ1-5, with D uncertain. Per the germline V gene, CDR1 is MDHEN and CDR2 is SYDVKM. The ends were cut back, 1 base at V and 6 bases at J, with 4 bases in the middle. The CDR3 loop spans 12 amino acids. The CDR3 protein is CASSLSGQPQHF. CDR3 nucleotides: TGTGCCAGCAGTTTATCCGGTCAGCCCCAGCATTTT.

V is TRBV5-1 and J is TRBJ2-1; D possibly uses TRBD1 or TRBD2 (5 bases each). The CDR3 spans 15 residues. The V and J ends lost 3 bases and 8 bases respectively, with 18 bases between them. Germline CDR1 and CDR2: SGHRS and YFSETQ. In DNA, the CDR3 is TGCGCCAGCAGCTCGTCGTTGGGGGAGTTCGATGAGCAGTTCTTC. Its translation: CASSSSLGEFDEQFF.

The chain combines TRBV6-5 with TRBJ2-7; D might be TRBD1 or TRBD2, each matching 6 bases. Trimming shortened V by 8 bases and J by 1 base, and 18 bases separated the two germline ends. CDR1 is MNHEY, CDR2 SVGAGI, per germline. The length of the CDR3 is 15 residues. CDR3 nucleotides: TGTGCCAGCGGCCGCCGGGGGCCCACGTCCTACGAGCAGTACTTC. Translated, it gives CASGRRGPTSYEQYF.

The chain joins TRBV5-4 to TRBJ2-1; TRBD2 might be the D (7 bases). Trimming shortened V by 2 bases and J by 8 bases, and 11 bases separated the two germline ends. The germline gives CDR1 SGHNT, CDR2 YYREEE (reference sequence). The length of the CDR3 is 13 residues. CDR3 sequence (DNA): TGTGCCAGCAGCTTAGGGGGGGGATATGAGCAGTTCTTC. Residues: CASSLGGGYEQFF.

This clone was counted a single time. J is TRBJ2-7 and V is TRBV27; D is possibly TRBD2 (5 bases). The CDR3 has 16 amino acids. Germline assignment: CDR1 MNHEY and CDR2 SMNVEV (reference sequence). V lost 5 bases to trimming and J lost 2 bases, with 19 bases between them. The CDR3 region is CASSLKAVGPPYEQYF. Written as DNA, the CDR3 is TGTGCCAGCAGTCTAAAAGCGGTAGGGCCCCCCTACGAGCAGTACTTC.

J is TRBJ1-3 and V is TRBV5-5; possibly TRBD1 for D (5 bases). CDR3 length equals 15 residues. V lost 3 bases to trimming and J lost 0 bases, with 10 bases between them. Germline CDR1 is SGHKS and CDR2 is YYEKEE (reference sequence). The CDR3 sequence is CASSSGTFSGNTIYF. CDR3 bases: TGTGCCAGCAGCTCGGGGACTTTCTCTGGAAACACCATATATTTT.

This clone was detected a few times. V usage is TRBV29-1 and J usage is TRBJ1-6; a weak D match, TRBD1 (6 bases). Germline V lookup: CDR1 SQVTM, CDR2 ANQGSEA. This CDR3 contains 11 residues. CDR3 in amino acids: CRLDSNSPLHF. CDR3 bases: TGCAGGCTGGACAGTAATTCACCCCTCCACTTT.

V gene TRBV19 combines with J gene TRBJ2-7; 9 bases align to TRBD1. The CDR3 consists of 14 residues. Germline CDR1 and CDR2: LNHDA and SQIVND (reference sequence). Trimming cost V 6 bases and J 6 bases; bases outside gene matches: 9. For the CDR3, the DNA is TGTGCCAGTAGACCGACAGGGGGGATCCCCGAGCAGTACTTC. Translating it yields CASRPTGGIPEQYF.